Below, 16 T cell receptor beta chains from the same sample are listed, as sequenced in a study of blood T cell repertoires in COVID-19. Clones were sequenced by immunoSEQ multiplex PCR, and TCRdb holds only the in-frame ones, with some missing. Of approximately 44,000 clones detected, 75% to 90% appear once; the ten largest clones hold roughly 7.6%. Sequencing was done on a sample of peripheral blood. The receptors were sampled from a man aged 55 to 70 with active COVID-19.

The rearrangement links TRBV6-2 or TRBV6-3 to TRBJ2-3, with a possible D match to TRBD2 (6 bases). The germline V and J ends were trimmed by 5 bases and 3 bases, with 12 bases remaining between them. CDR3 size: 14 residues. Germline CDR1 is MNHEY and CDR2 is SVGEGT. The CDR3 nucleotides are TGTGCCAGCAGTCGGGGTGGGAGGACAGATACGCAGTATTTT. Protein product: CASSRGGRTDTQYF.

Here the CDR3 DNA reads TGTGCCAGCAGTTTATCGCAGGGGGCAAGCTCCTACAATGAGCAGTTCTTC. Protein product: CASSLSQGASSYNEQFF. This chain joins TRBV28 and TRBJ2-1; 8 bases line up with TRBD1. Trimming cost V 1 base and J 0 bases; bases outside gene matches: 5. The CDR3 is made up of 17 amino acids. The V gene's germline CDR1 is MDHEN and CDR2 SYDVKM.

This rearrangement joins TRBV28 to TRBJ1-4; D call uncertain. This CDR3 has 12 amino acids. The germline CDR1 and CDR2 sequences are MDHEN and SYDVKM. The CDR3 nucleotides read TGTGTTACGGGATCAACTAATGAAAAACTGTTTTTT. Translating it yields CVTGSTNEKLFF.

The CDR3 protein is CASSWTGSNEQFF. In DNA, the CDR3 is TGTGCCAGCAGTTGGACAGGTTCCAATGAGCAGTTCTTC. V and J are TRBV6-5 and TRBJ2-1, with TRBD1 matching over 7 bases. Germline assignment: CDR1 MNHEY and CDR2 SVGAGI. V was clipped by 4 bases and J by 6 bases; unmatched bases: 3. This CDR3 is built from 13 residues.

The CDR3 sequence: CASSQGLSPGNTIYF. CDR3 nucleotide sequence: TGTGCCAGCAGCCAAGGGCTCTCGCCTGGAAACACCATATATTTT. V is TRBV14 and J is TRBJ1-3; D gene ambiguous. The CDR3 loop spans 15 amino acids. With 1 base removed from V and 2 bases from J, the gap between germline ends came to 9 bases. Per germline, CDR1 SGHDN and CDR2 FVKESK.

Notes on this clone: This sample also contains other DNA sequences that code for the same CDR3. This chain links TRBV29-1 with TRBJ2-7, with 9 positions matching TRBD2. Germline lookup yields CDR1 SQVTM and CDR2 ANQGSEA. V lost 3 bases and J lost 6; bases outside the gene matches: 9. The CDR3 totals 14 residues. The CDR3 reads CSVDVSGSKGEQYF. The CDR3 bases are TGCAGCGTTGACGTTAGCGGGAGTAAGGGCGAGCAGTACTTC.

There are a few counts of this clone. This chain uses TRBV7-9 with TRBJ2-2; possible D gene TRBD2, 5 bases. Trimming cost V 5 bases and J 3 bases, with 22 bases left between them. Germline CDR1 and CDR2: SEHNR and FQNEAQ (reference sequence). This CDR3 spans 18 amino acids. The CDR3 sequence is CASSPSLSGISDTGELFF. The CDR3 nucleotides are TGTGCCAGCAGCCCCTCGTTGTCGGGGATCTCCGACACCGGGGAGCTGTTTTTT.

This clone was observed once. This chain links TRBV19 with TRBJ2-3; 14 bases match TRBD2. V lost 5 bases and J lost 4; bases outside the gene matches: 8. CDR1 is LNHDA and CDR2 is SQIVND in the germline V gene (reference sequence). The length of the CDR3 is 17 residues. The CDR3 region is CASSLAPGLAGADTQYF. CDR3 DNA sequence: TGTGCCAGTAGTTTAGCTCCGGGACTAGCGGGAGCAGATACGCAGTATTTT. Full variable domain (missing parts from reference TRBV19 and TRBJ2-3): DGGITQSPKYLFRKEGQNVTLSCEQNLNHDAMYWYRQDPGQGLRLIYYSQIVNDFQKGDIAEGYSVSREKKESFPLTVTSAQKNPTAFYLCASSLAPGLAGADTQYFGPGTRLTVL.

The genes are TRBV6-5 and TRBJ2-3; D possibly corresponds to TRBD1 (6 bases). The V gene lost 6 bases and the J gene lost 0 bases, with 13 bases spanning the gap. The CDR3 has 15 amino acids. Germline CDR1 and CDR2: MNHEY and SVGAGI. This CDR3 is CASRLQGPSTDTQYF. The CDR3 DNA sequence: TGTGCCAGCAGGCTACAGGGACCGAGCACAGATACGCAGTATTTT.

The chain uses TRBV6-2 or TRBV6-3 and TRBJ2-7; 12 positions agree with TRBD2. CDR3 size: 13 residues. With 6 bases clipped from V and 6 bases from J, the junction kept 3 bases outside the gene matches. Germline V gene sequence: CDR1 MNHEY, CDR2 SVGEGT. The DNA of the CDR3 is TGTGCCAGCAGCTCGGGACTAGCGGGCGAGCAGTACTTC. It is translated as CASSSGLAGEQYF.

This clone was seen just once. CDR3 DNA: TGTGCCAGCAGCCAGTCGAACACTGAAGCTTTCTTT. It specifies CASSQSNTEAFF. This chain links TRBV28 with TRBJ1-1; no definite D call. The CDR3 has 12 amino acids. V lost 6 bases to trimming and J lost 1 base, with 6 bases between them. Germline CDR1 and CDR2: MDHEN and SYDVKM.

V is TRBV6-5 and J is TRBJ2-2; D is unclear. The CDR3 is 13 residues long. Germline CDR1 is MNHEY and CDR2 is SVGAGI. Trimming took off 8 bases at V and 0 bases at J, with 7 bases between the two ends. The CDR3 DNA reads TGTGCCAGCGGCCTTACGAACACCGGGGAGCTGTTTTTT. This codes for CASGLTNTGELFF.

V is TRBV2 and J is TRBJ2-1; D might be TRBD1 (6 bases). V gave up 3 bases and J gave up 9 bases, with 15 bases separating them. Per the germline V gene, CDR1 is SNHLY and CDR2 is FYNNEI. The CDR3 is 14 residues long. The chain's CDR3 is CASSEPGVVGEQFF. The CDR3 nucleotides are TGTGCCAGCAGTGAGCCAGGGGTCGTGGGTGAGCAGTTCTTC. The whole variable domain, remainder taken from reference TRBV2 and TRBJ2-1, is EPEVTQTPSHQVTQMGQEVILRCVPISNHLYFYWYRQILGQKVEFLVSFYNNEISEKSEIFDDQFSVERPDGSNFTLKIRSTKLEDSAMYFCASSEPGVVGEQFFGPGTRLTVL.

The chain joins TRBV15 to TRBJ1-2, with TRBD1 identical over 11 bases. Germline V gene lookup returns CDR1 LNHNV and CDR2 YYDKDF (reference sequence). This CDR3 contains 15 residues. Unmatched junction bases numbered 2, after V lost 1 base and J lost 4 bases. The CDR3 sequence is CATSRGTGGGYGYTF. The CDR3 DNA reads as TGTGCCACCAGCAGAGGGACAGGGGGCGGCTATGGCTACACCTTC.

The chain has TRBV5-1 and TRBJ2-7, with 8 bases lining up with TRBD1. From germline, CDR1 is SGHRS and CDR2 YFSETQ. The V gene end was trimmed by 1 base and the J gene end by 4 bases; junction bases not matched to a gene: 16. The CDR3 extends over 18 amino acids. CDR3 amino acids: CASSLIGQGLDSLYEQYF. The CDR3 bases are TGCGCCAGCAGCTTGATTGGACAGGGTTTAGACTCACTTTACGAGCAGTACTTC.

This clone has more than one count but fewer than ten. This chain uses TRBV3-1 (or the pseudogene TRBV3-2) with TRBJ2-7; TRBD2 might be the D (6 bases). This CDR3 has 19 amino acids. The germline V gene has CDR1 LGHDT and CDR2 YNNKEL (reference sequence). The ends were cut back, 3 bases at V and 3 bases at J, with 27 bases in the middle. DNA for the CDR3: TGTGCCAGCAGCCACCACTTCCATGGGACTCGGGGGTGCCTCTACGAGCAGTACTTC. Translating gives CASSHHFHGTRGCLYEQYF.